This TCR delta chain was captured in a study of delta chains in infants with herpesvirus infections (TCRdb year 2023). Study-wide context: The study prospectively followed a Ugandan infant birth cohort from birth to characterize gammadelta T cell responses to primary cytomegalovirus (CMV) infection. The study looked for a public fetal Vdelta1/Vgamma8 gammadelta TCR clonotype in infants infected with CMV after birth. From PBMC, gammadelta TCRs were sequenced for around 20 CMV-infected infants (one congenitally infected) and under ten CMV-uninfected infants who had sufficient sample available. Infant blood samples were grouped into approximate age categories of 1.5, 4, 8 and 12 months. The previously published Belgian fetal and cord blood gammadelta TCR data were not generated in this cohort and were added only for comparison. Paper-wide results and their limitations: Of under 20 CMV-infected infants, 4 carried the public Vdelta1 clonotype: the congenitally infected infant plus three who were infected postnatally before 120 days of age. Public-clonotype frequency among Vdelta1 cells appeared to be inversely correlated with age at infection and was observed to decay rapidly, seemingly without persisting beyond about 2 months. Limitations noted by the authors included a small sample size and a lack of race- or environment-matched controls, because nearly all Ugandans acquire CMV before adulthood. The public clonotype was detected only at the first time point after infection and was not found in uninfected infants or in infants infected after 120 days. The public clonotype might still be present below the detection limit in CMV-uninfected infants.

CDR1 is given as TSWWSYY and CDR2 as QGS, both from the germline V gene. The CDR3 contains 15 residues, cysteine and phenylalanine counted. CDR3 DNA is the only sequence kept; it has 45 bases, read in frame from the first base. Libraries were built with RT-PCR. TCR cDNA was generated by reverse transcription of PBMC RNA with SuperScript II and gamma-chain- and delta-chain-specific primers. Purification of cDNA was performed with AMPure XP beads, after which the cDNA was amplified and indexed with Illumina adapters by means of the Nextera XT Index Kit. gammadelta TCR libraries were sequenced on an Illumina MiSeq with a V2 300-cycle kit. The authors processed their data as follows. Using MiXCR v2.1.12, CDR3 sequences were assembled, and reads were mapped onto D, J and V genes obtained from GenBank. VDJtools v1.2.1 was used to analyze the repertoires of the CDR3 clonotypes. TCRdb called clones afresh from the public reads with CATT; identical DNA rows were later merged. These V and J calls derive from TCRdb rather than the authors' analysis. This sample is represented by 1,500 or so delta-chain clones; under 25% of them were singletons. The top ten hold roughly 19% of the sample.

About this clone: No cognate antigen has been identified for it. The junction shows a germline mismatch at one end, possibly a read error.

Pregnant women getting prenatal care were recruited in Kampala, Uganda, and their infants were enrolled; maternal HIV status had to be documented. Weekly visits were made to families, and infant clinical information, oral swabs and peripheral blood were collected beginning at 6 weeks of age and every 4 months thereafter. Blood was drawn into heparin tubes, and PBMC were separated by Ficoll-Paque density gradient centrifugation and then cryopreserved. The input for sequencing was peripheral blood, taken at time point 2 of longitudinal follow-up. This clonotype was obtained from a human donor who was a Ugandan infant, either HIV-exposed or HIV-unexposed (not recorded which). The chain is made from TRDV1 and TRDJ1; the best D guess is TRDD2, with 6 bases matching. The CDR3 protein is CALGKLFLGHDKPIF. Here is the DNA: TGTGCTCTTGGGAAGCTCTTCCTCGGCCACGATAAACCCATCTTT.